This TCR beta chain comes out of a study of OX40 agonist ivuxolimab in advanced cancers. In the study overall: Ivuxolimab, which is an agonistic anti-OX40 (CD134) antibody, was administered to the patients. In three patients, partial responses were observed, one with hepatocellular carcinoma and two with cutaneous melanoma.

This CDR3 is 11 amino acids long. The V end was cut by 4 bases, the J end by 4 bases, with 5 bases between. Germline loops: CDR1 SEHNR, CDR2 FQNEAQ (reference sequence). Sequenced by immunoSEQ multiplex PCR; TCRdb stores in-frame clones only, minus some. The repertoire holds 60,000 to 80,000 clones, with roughly 89% as singletons. This clone appeared a few times. Its antigen is as yet unknown. General study results and limits: At doses 0.1 to 3.0 mg/kg, CD4+ and CD8+ clones expanded.

The chain links TRBV7-9 to TRBJ2-7; D is uncertain. The receptor comes from an adult with an advanced solid tumor such as melanoma, head and neck, liver or kidney cancer. This specimen consisted of CD4+ or CD8+ T cells sorted from blood, obtained in a trial of the OX40 agonist ivuxolimab. CDR3 sequence: CASSYQYEQYF. CDR3 sequence (DNA): TGTGCCAGCAGCTATCAATACGAGCAGTACTTC.